These 14 T cell receptor beta chains originate from one sample sequenced in a study of shared clonotypes between healthy human individuals. Only in-frame clones appear in the TCRdb table, and some are missing; sequencing was by immunoSEQ multiplex PCR. Of some 2.1 million clones listed, around 95% are singletons. Sequences were obtained from naive CD4+ T cells sorted from blood. The subset is: CD45RA+ positively selected. The receptors originated from a young man in good health.

The chain employs TRBV6-5 and TRBJ2-6, with D unclear. Trimming removed 8 bases from V and 4 bases from J, with 3 bases in between. The CDR3 totals 11 residues. The germline CDR1 and CDR2 sequences are MNHEY and SVGAGI. CDR3 nucleotides: TGTGCCAGCGGCGGGGCCAACGTCCTGACTTTC. Translation gives CASGGANVLTF.

V and J are TRBV19 and TRBJ2-3, with no clear D. Germline loops: CDR1 LNHDA, CDR2 SQIVND (reference sequence). The CDR3 contains 14 residues. Trimming removed 0 bases from V and 2 bases from J, with 6 bases in between. The CDR3 nucleotides read TGTGCCAGTAGTATAGAAAAACCCACAGATACGCAGTATTTT. This translates into CASSIEKPTDTQYF.

To note about this clone: The identical CDR3 is also encoded by other nucleotide sequences in the sample. The J gene is TRBJ2-2, the V gene TRBV20-1; D unclear. CDR3 length: 11 residues. Trimming cost V 2 bases and J 4 bases, with 2 bases left between them. Germline values: CDR1 DFQATT, CDR2 SNEGSKA (reference sequence). CDR3 in amino acids: CSARRTGELFF. The DNA of the CDR3 is TGCAGTGCTAGACGCACCGGGGAGCTGTTTTTT.

The genes are TRBV7-2 and TRBJ1-6; 8 nucleotides agree with TRBD1. J was trimmed by 9 bases and V by 1 base; bases with no gene match: 5. From germline, CDR1 is SGHTA and CDR2 FQGNSA. The CDR3 runs to 15 residues. The CDR3 loop reads CASSLGTGLGSPLHF. CDR3 nucleotides: TGTGCCAGCAGCTTAGGGACAGGGCTAGGTTCACCCCTCCACTTT.

V is TRBV28 and J is TRBJ1-2, with D uncertain. Trimming pared 2 bases from V and 6 bases from J, leaving 16 bases between. CDR1 is MDHEN, CDR2 SYDVKM, per germline. The CDR3 sequence is 15 residues long. As DNA, the CDR3 is TGTGCCAGCAGTTTACAGTGGGTGGGCCAAGATGGCTACACCTTC. Protein product: CASSLQWVGQDGYTF.

V and J are TRBV6-5 and TRBJ1-1; possibly TRBD1 for D (6 bases). Germline values: CDR1 MNHEY, CDR2 SVGAGI. Between the trimmed V and J ends, which lost 11 bases and 0 bases, there was a span of 13 bases. This CDR3 contains 13 residues. The CDR3 protein is CAAGRGMNTEAFF. DNA of the CDR3: TGTGCCGCAGGGAGGGGGATGAACACTGAAGCTTTCTTT.

This sequence joins TRBV5-4 and TRBJ1-5; D uncertain. This CDR3 comprises 14 residues. The germline CDR1 and CDR2 sequences are SGHNT and YYREEE (reference sequence). V lost 0 bases to trimming and J lost 5 bases, with 9 bases between them. The CDR3 sequence is CASSLEPDHQPQHF. The CDR3 nucleotides read TGTGCCAGCAGCTTGGAGCCAGATCATCAGCCCCAGCATTTT.

Regarding this clone: The same CDR3 also results from other DNA sequences found in this sample. The genes are TRBV5-1 and TRBJ2-7, with 7 positions matching TRBD1. V dropped 4 bases and J dropped 0; count of bases not matched to a gene: 4. Germline V gives CDR1 SGHRS, CDR2 YFSETQ. The length of the CDR3 is 14 residues. This CDR3 is CASSSRDSSYEQYF. The CDR3 DNA reads TGCGCCAGCAGCAGCCGGGACAGCTCCTACGAGCAGTACTTC. Full variable domain (outside the CDR3, taken from reference TRBV5-1 and TRBJ2-7): KAGVTQTPRYLIKTRGQQVTLSCSPISGHRSVSWYQQTPGQGLQFLFEYFSETQRNKGNFPGRFSGRQFSNSRSEMNVSTLELGDSALYLCASSSRDSSYEQYFGPGTRLTVT.

This rearrangement joins TRBV30 to TRBJ2-2, with no clear D. Germline V gives CDR1 GTSNPN, CDR2 SVGIG (reference sequence). Trimming took off 4 bases at V and 6 bases at J, with 9 bases between the two ends. This CDR3 is 12 amino acids long. CDR3 sequence reads: CAWKWVAGELFF. Written as DNA, the CDR3 is TGTGCCTGGAAATGGGTAGCCGGGGAGCTGTTTTTT. The full variable domain, in which reference TRBV30 and TRBJ2-2 provide the parts outside the CDR3, is SQTIHQWPATLVQPVGSPLSLECTVEGTSNPNLYWYRQAAGRGLQLLFYSVGIGQISSEVPQNLSASRPQDRQFILSSKKLLLSDSGFYLCAWKWVAGELFFGEGSRLTVL.

CDR3 coding DNA: TGTGCTCAAGGACAGACGAACACCGGGGAGCTGTTTTTT. Protein: CAQGQTNTGELFF. The chain links TRBV10-3 to TRBJ2-2; D may be TRBD1 (6 bases). The length of the CDR3 is 13 residues. Germline lookup yields CDR1 ENHRY and CDR2 SYGVKD.

About this clone: The same CDR3 can be traced to other DNA sequences in this sample. V usage is TRBV13 and J usage is TRBJ1-6; tentative D call: TRBD1 (5 bases). The length of the CDR3 is 15 residues. With 0 bases removed from V and 5 bases from J, the gap between germline ends came to 8 bases. Germline CDR1 and CDR2: PRHDT and FYEKMQ (reference sequence). Here the CDR3 reads CASSLGGRDNSPLHF. In nucleotides, the CDR3 is TGTGCCAGCAGCTTAGGGGGGCGGGATAATTCACCCCTCCACTTT.

Note on this clone: This same CDR3 is encoded by further DNA sequences in the sample. This chain joins TRBV7-2 and TRBJ2-5; D not certain. V was trimmed by 0 bases and J by 4 bases, leaving 3 bases between them. CDR1 is SGHTA, CDR2 FQGNSA, per germline. The CDR3 is 12 residues long. CDR3 protein: CASSLAGETQYF. In DNA form, the CDR3 reads TGTGCCAGCAGCTTAGCTGGAGAGACCCAGTACTTC. Variable domain in full (rest from reference TRBV7-2 and TRBJ2-5): GAGVSQSPSNKVTEKGKDVELRCDPISGHTALYWYRQSLGQGLEFLIYFQGNSAPDKSGLPSDRFSAERTGGSVSTLTIQRTQQEDSAVYLCASSLAGETQYFGPGTRLLVL.

This clone showed up just once. The rearrangement joins TRBV4-1 to TRBJ2-1, with TRBD1 matching 9 bases. This CDR3 comprises 16 residues. Per the germline V gene, CDR1 is MGHRA and CDR2 is YSYEKL. The junction had 1 base not matched to a gene; V was cut back by 1 base and J by 0 bases. CDR3 coding DNA: TGCGCCAGCAGCCAAGTGGGACAGGGCTCCTACAATGAGCAGTTCTTC. Protein sequence: CASSQVGQGSYNEQFF.

The V gene is TRBV5-6, the J gene TRBJ1-5, with no clear D. CDR3 length equals 15 residues. The V end was cut by 1 base, the J end by 1 base, with 9 bases between. Looked up from germline, CDR1 is SGHDT and CDR2 is YYEEEE. CDR3 amino acids: CASSLMAGSNQPQHF. In nucleotides, the CDR3 is TGTGCCAGCAGCTTGATGGCTGGGAGCAATCAGCCCCAGCATTTT.